A selection of T cell receptor beta chains follows, all from one sample in a study of neurological immune-mediated disorders. TCRdb used MiXCR to reprocess the 5' RACE reads, holding one entry per CDR3 protein. The sample contains approximately 100,000 distinct CDR3 sequences, roughly 4% of which appear only once. The material sequenced was PBMCs. Source of these receptors: a woman between 18 and 29 years old with multiple sclerosis. CDR3s include the opening cysteine and the closing phenylalanine or tryptophan. Each record gives: clone size, V gene, J gene, D gene, CDR3 DNA, CDR3 protein. A D gene is named only where the DNA matches it firmly. Some rows have no size entry. The others give once, few or many, or a class for an expanded clone.

clone size: many; V gene: TRBV29-1; J gene: TRBJ2-7; D gene: TRBD1; CDR3 DNA: TGCAGTGGGACAGAGAACTACGAGCAGTACTTC; CDR3 protein: CSGTENYEQYF
clone size: .; V gene: TRBV27; J gene: TRBJ2-1; D gene: TRBD2; CDR3 DNA: TGTGCCAGCAGTCCCAGCCTAGCGGGAGTTCTTTACTCCTACAATGAGCAGTTCTTC; CDR3 protein: CASSPSLAGVLYSYNEQFF
clone size: few; V gene: TRBV6-5; J gene: TRBJ2-3; D gene: .; CDR3 DNA: TGTGCCAGCAGTAACTCACCGGTCCGTCCGGATACGCAGTATTTT; CDR3 protein: CASSNSPVRPDTQYF
clone size: many; V gene: TRBV6-5; J gene: TRBJ2-4; D gene: .; CDR3 DNA: TGTGCCAGCAGCGCCGGGGCAACCCCGCAGTACTTC; CDR3 protein: CASSAGATPQYF
clone size: many; V gene: TRBV20-1; J gene: TRBJ2-1; D gene: TRBD2; CDR3 DNA: TGCAGTGCTAGAGTCCCTAGCGGAACCTACAATGAGCAGTTCTTC; CDR3 protein: CSARVPSGTYNEQFF
clone size: many; V gene: TRBV12-3/TRBV12-4; J gene: TRBJ2-1; D gene: .; CDR3 DNA: TGTGCCAGCAGTTTCTGGGGGAGCAATGAGCAGTTCTTC; CDR3 protein: CASSFWGSNEQFF
clone size: many; V gene: TRBV18; J gene: TRBJ1-1; D gene: .; CDR3 DNA: TGTGCCAGCTCACCGGGAATGAACACTGAAGCTTTCTTT; CDR3 protein: CASSPGMNTEAFF
clone size: many; V gene: TRBV19; J gene: TRBJ1-2; D gene: .; CDR3 DNA: TGTGCCAGTAGCATGGGGTCCAGGGATGGCTACACCTTC; CDR3 protein: CASSMGSRDGYTF
clone size: many; V gene: TRBV6-1; J gene: TRBJ1-2; D gene: .; CDR3 DNA: TGTGCCACCGCCGAATATTCAGCTAACTATGGCTACACCTTC; CDR3 protein: CATAEYSANYGYTF
clone size: many; V gene: TRBV7-2; J gene: TRBJ2-2; D gene: .; CDR3 DNA: TGTGCCAGCAGCTCAACCCATTATACCGCCGGGGAGCTGTTTTTT; CDR3 protein: CASSSTHYTAGELFF
clone size: many; V gene: TRBV5-6; J gene: TRBJ2-7; D gene: TRBD2; CDR3 DNA: TGTGCCAGCAGCTTGAAGATCGGACTAGCGGGGTACTACGAGCAGTACTTC; CDR3 protein: CASSLKIGLAGYYEQYF
clone size: many; V gene: TRBV6-6; J gene: TRBJ1-1; D gene: .; CDR3 DNA: TGTGCCAGTGTGTCCGGAGGGCCTGAAGCTTTCTTT; CDR3 protein: CASVSGGPEAFF
clone size: many; V gene: TRBV5-5; J gene: TRBJ2-3; D gene: TRBD2; CDR3 DNA: TGTGCCAGCAGCTTGGCCGCTAGCGGCGGATCCACAGATACGCAGTATTTT; CDR3 protein: CASSLAASGGSTDTQYF
clone size: many; V gene: TRBV10-3; J gene: TRBJ2-1; D gene: TRBD1; CDR3 DNA: TGTGCCATCAGTGGGACAGGGATACCCACAGGAGATGAGCAGTTCTTC; CDR3 protein: CAISGTGIPTGDEQFF
clone size: .; V gene: TRBV4-3; J gene: TRBJ1-5; D gene: .; CDR3 DNA: TGCGCCAGCAGCCAAGGTTACGGTGGCAATCAGCCCCAGCATTTT; CDR3 protein: CASSQGYGGNQPQHF
clone size: many; V gene: TRBV20-1; J gene: TRBJ2-1; D gene: .; CDR3 DNA: TGCAGTGCTAGAGACACGGGGCTCGGTACCCACAATGAGCAGTTCTTC; CDR3 protein: CSARDTGLGTHNEQFF
clone size: many; V gene: TRBV5-1; J gene: TRBJ2-1; D gene: .; CDR3 DNA: TGCGCCAGCAGCTTGGGGTCCCATAGCTCCTACAATGAGCAGTTCTTC; CDR3 protein: CASSLGSHSSYNEQFF
clone size: many; V gene: TRBV20-1; J gene: TRBJ2-3; D gene: .; CDR3 DNA: TGCAGTGCCCCAGAAAACACAGATACGCAGTATTTT; CDR3 protein: CSAPENTDTQYF
clone size: many; V gene: TRBV19; J gene: TRBJ1-2; D gene: .; CDR3 DNA: TGTGCCACGAAGGCAGGGCTCTATGGCTACACCTTC; CDR3 protein: CATKAGLYGYTF
clone size: many; V gene: TRBV5-1; J gene: TRBJ1-2; D gene: .; CDR3 DNA: TGCGCCAGCAGCTTCGCAGGGTCCACGGGCTACACCTTC; CDR3 protein: CASSFAGSTGYTF
clone size: many; V gene: TRBV11-2; J gene: TRBJ2-1; D gene: TRBD1; CDR3 DNA: TGTGCCAGCAGCTACGGACAGGGAAGCTCCTACAATGAGCAGTTCTTC; CDR3 protein: CASSYGQGSSYNEQFF
clone size: many; V gene: TRBV6-1; J gene: TRBJ2-3; D gene: .; CDR3 DNA: TGTGCCAGCAGTGAAGCGGCCGGAAGTGCAGATACGCAGTATTTT; CDR3 protein: CASSEAAGSADTQYF
clone size: many; V gene: TRBV20-1; J gene: TRBJ2-5; D gene: TRBD1; CDR3 DNA: TGCAGTGCACGGACAGGGGGGGTACAAGAGACCCAGTACTTC; CDR3 protein: CSARTGGVQETQYF
clone size: many; V gene: TRBV20-1; J gene: TRBJ2-4; D gene: .; CDR3 DNA: TGCAGTGCTAGTACTCCAGGACTTGGGGCAAACATTCAGTACTTC; CDR3 protein: CSASTPGLGANIQYF
clone size: many; V gene: TRBV29-1; J gene: TRBJ2-1; D gene: .; CDR3 DNA: TGCAGCGTTGTACAGGGATCCTACAATGAGCAGTTCTTC; CDR3 protein: CSVVQGSYNEQFF
clone size: many; V gene: TRBV18; J gene: TRBJ2-7; D gene: .; CDR3 DNA: TGTGCCAGCTCACCACCCTCCAACTACGAGCAGTACTTC; CDR3 protein: CASSPPSNYEQYF
clone size: many; V gene: TRBV5-1; J gene: TRBJ2-1; D gene: .; CDR3 DNA: TGCGCCAGCAGCTTGGAGTTCGCCGCGGGGAAGGTTCGTGATGAGCAGTTCTTC; CDR3 protein: CASSLEFAAGKVRDEQFF
clone size: many; V gene: TRBV9; J gene: TRBJ1-1; D gene: .; CDR3 DNA: TGTGCCAGCAGCGTACAAACCACTGAAGCTTTCTTT; CDR3 protein: CASSVQTTEAFF
clone size: many; V gene: TRBV5-1; J gene: TRBJ2-2; D gene: TRBD1; CDR3 DNA: TGCGCCAGCAGACCTGGGACAGGGGCCTCGAACACCGGGGAGCTGTTTTTT; CDR3 protein: CASRPGTGASNTGELFF
clone size: many; V gene: TRBV20-1; J gene: TRBJ2-5; D gene: .; CDR3 DNA: TGCAGTGCTAATCGGCGGGAGACCCAGTACTTC; CDR3 protein: CSANRRETQYF
clone size: many; V gene: TRBV6-5; J gene: TRBJ1-2; D gene: .; CDR3 DNA: TGTGCCAGCACTAGGGGCTCCTATGGCTACACCTTC; CDR3 protein: CASTRGSYGYTF
clone size: .; V gene: TRBV19; J gene: TRBJ2-1; D gene: .; CDR3 DNA: TGTGCCAGTAGTATCGGGACCGACAATGAGCAGTTCTTC; CDR3 protein: CASSIGTDNEQFF
clone size: .; V gene: TRBV10-3; J gene: TRBJ2-7; D gene: .; CDR3 DNA: TGTGCCGGCGGGACAGCGCCCTACGAGCAGTACTTC; CDR3 protein: CAGGTAPYEQYF
clone size: many; V gene: TRBV29-1; J gene: TRBJ1-4; D gene: .; CDR3 DNA: TGCAGCGTTGAATCCGACAGAAATGAAAAACTGTTTTTT; CDR3 protein: CSVESDRNEKLFF
clone size: many; V gene: TRBV10-3; J gene: TRBJ2-7; D gene: TRBD2; CDR3 DNA: TGTGCCATCAGTCTTAGCGGGAGCGGGTCCTACGAGCAGTACTTC; CDR3 protein: CAISLSGSGSYEQYF
clone size: many; V gene: TRBV5-1; J gene: TRBJ2-7; D gene: .; CDR3 DNA: TGCGCCAGCAGCTTGGCCGGTCAGCTCCACGAGCAGTACTTC; CDR3 protein: CASSLAGQLHEQYF
clone size: many; V gene: TRBV4-3; J gene: TRBJ2-1; D gene: TRBD2; CDR3 DNA: TGCGCCAGCAGCCGAGCGTCGGGAGGTGTTAATGAGCAGTTCTTC; CDR3 protein: CASSRASGGVNEQFF
clone size: many; V gene: TRBV6-5; J gene: TRBJ1-2; D gene: .; CDR3 DNA: TGTGCCAGCAGTTACTTCAGGGCTTCCGAAGGCTACACCTTC; CDR3 protein: CASSYFRASEGYTF
clone size: many; V gene: TRBV5-6; J gene: TRBJ2-7; D gene: .; CDR3 DNA: TGTGCCAGCAGCTTGTTTGGGGGGCAGCTGCGCGAGCAGTACTTC; CDR3 protein: CASSLFGGQLREQYF
clone size: many; V gene: TRBV11-2; J gene: TRBJ1-2; D gene: .; CDR3 DNA: TGTGCCAGCAGCTTCCTCCTACAGGGCCGGGATGGCTACACCTTC; CDR3 protein: CASSFLLQGRDGYTF
clone size: many; V gene: TRBV28; J gene: TRBJ2-7; D gene: TRBD1; CDR3 DNA: TGTGCCAGCAGTACCGCCGGGACAGCGATCTACGAGCAGTACTTC; CDR3 protein: CASSTAGTAIYEQYF
clone size: many; V gene: TRBV29-1; J gene: TRBJ2-1; D gene: TRBD2; CDR3 DNA: TGCAGCGTTGATAAACTAGCGGGGGGCCAGGATGAGCAGTTCTTC; CDR3 protein: CSVDKLAGGQDEQFF
clone size: many; V gene: TRBV15; J gene: TRBJ2-7; D gene: .; CDR3 DNA: TGTGCCACCAGTCCCACGGTTGCCTCCTACGAGCAGTACTTC; CDR3 protein: CATSPTVASYEQYF
clone size: many; V gene: TRBV12-3/TRBV12-4; J gene: TRBJ1-4; D gene: TRBD1; CDR3 DNA: TGTGCCAGCAGTGCCGGGACAGGGGTCGCTGAAAAACTGTTTTTT; CDR3 protein: CASSAGTGVAEKLFF
clone size: many; V gene: TRBV20-1; J gene: TRBJ1-2; D gene: .; CDR3 DNA: TGCAGTGCCTCGCCTACGGGAGGTGGCTACACCTTC; CDR3 protein: CSASPTGGGYTF
clone size: many; V gene: TRBV6-6; J gene: TRBJ2-2; D gene: TRBD2; CDR3 DNA: TGTGCCAGCGCGGCTAGCGGGGCTTGGGGGCACGGGGAGCTGTTTTTT; CDR3 protein: CASAASGAWGHGELFF
clone size: many; V gene: TRBV5-1; J gene: TRBJ2-1; D gene: TRBD2; CDR3 DNA: TGCGCCAGCAGTATAGCGGGAGGGTCCTACAATGAGCAGTTCTTC; CDR3 protein: CASSIAGGSYNEQFF
clone size: many; V gene: TRBV30; J gene: TRBJ2-5; D gene: .; CDR3 DNA: TGTGCCTGGAGTATGGAGACCCAGTACTTC; CDR3 protein: CAWSMETQYF
clone size: many; V gene: TRBV20-1; J gene: TRBJ2-1; D gene: TRBD2; CDR3 DNA: TGCAGTGCAGCCGGCTCAACTAGCGGGGGCTACAATGAGCAGTTCTTC; CDR3 protein: CSAAGSTSGGYNEQFF
clone size: many; V gene: TRBV20-1; J gene: TRBJ2-7; D gene: TRBD2; CDR3 DNA: TGCAGTGCTAGAGATACTAGCGACTACGAGCAGTACTTC; CDR3 protein: CSARDTSDYEQYF
clone size: many; V gene: TRBV29-1; J gene: TRBJ1-1; D gene: TRBD1; CDR3 DNA: TGCAGCGTTGGACAGGGCCCTGAAGCTTTCTTT; CDR3 protein: CSVGQGPEAFF